This TCR beta chain was identified during a study of blood T cell repertoires in COVID-19. The overall study: Material from acute and convalescent COVID-19 was sourced from the United States, Italy and Spain. PBMCs, B-cell-depleted T cells, or T cells provided the cDNA or gDNA that made up the material.

The CDR3 runs 13 residues. Germline values: CDR1 ENHRY, CDR2 SYGVKD. Trimming left V 6 bases short and J 1 base short, with 9 bases between. In the original processing: Nucleated cell counts were estimated from reference gene primer amplification. Using immunoSEQ multiplex PCR, the repertoire was profiled, and TCRdb retains in-frame clones only, with some absent. The V and J calls and clone size are taken from that table; D and trimming were inferred from the DNA. Of fewer than 300,000 clones listed, 80% to 90% were seen once; the top ten hold around 12%. Seattle's enrolled individuals joined amid active infection and were then monitored longitudinally.

Sequences were obtained from peripheral blood. This clonotype was obtained from a woman aged 30 to 39 with COVID-19, enrolled during active disease. This chain links TRBV10-3 with TRBJ1-1, with TRBD1 as a possible D gene (6 bases). The CDR3 reads CAISRGQNTEAFF. The DNA of the CDR3 is TGTGCCATCAGCAGGGGTCAGAACACTGAAGCTTTCTTT.